The rows below give T cell receptor beta chains drawn from one sample of a study of T cell responses to AZD1222 COVID-19 vaccine. Here immunoSEQ multiplex PCR was the method, and the copy in TCRdb shows in-frame clones only, minus some. The table lists 240,000 or so clones, just over 90% of them singletons. Sample: peripheral blood, taken on day 0 of AZD1222 vaccination. The receptors stem from an adult in good health. Both conserved end residues are part of each CDR3. The D gene is left open where the match is weak. Size is omitted from some rows. Given values are once, few, many or a class for expanded clones.

J	size	D	V	CDR3	DNA
TRBJ1-1	NA	NA	TRBV5-1	CASRTYKTGQMNTEAFF	TGCGCCAGCAGAACTTATAAAACGGGTCAAATGAACACTGAAGCTTTCTTT
TRBJ1-3	NA	TRBD1	TRBV15	CATSRGLLQGAGNTIYF	TGTGCCACCAGCAGAGGCCTCCTGCAGGGGGCTGGAAACACCATATATTTT
TRBJ1-2	NA	NA	TRBV6-5	CAIKGSGGYTF	TGTGCCATCAAGGGGTCGGGTGGCTACACCTTC
TRBJ1-1	NA	NA	TRBV29-1	CSVLAPLKTEAFF	TGCAGCGTCCTTGCCCCCTTGAAAACTGAAGCTTTCTTT
TRBJ2-1	NA	NA	TRBV15	CATSNRGSYNEQFF	TGTGCCACCAGCAATCGGGGCTCCTACAATGAGCAGTTCTTC
TRBJ2-2	NA	NA	TRBV24-1	CATAILNTGELFF	TGTGCCACCGCTATCTTAAACACCGGGGAGCTGTTTTTT
TRBJ1-6	NA	NA	TRBV12-3/TRBV12-4	CASSFGFSSPLHF	TGTGCCAGCAGTTTTGGGTTTTCTTCACCCCTCCACTTT
TRBJ2-7	once	TRBD2	TRBV28	CASSRGLAGDWGF	TGTGCCAGCAGCCGCGGACTAGCGGGAGATTGGGGCTTC
TRBJ1-2	NA	NA	TRBV1	CTSSQACGGYTF	TGCACCAGCAGCCAAGCGTGCGGTGGCTACACCTTC
TRBJ1-2	NA	TRBD1	TRBV3-1/TRBV3-2	CASSQDWGQGDYGYTF	TGTGCCAGCAGCCAAGATTGGGGACAGGGCGACTATGGCTACACCTTC
TRBJ2-7	NA	NA	TRBV5-6	CASSWGETEQYF	TGTGCCAGCAGCTGGGGCGAGACGGAGCAGTACTTC
TRBJ1-2	NA	NA	TRBV11-2	CASSLNRLNYGYTF	TGTGCCAGCAGCTTAAACAGGCTCAACTATGGCTACACCTTC
TRBJ1-5	NA	NA	TRBV2	CASSDRRGGQPQHF	TGTGCCAGCAGTGATCGGAGGGGAGGTCAGCCCCAGCATTTT
TRBJ2-7	NA	NA	TRBV6-9	CASSYSTPGEQYF	TGTGCCAGCAGTTACTCCACGCCGGGCGAGCAGTACTTC
TRBJ1-4	NA	TRBD1	TRBV30	CAWSRTGGNEKLFF	TGTGCCTGGAGTCGGACAGGGGGTAATGAAAAACTGTTTTTT
TRBJ2-3	NA	TRBD1	TRBV19	CASSSDRGTDTQYF	TGTGCCAGTAGTTCGGACAGGGGCACAGATACGCAGTATTTT
TRBJ2-2	NA	TRBD2	TRBV6-2/TRBV6-3	CASSYDGRDTGELFF	TGTGCCAGCAGTTACGACGGGAGGGACACCGGGGAGCTGTTTTTT
TRBJ1-3	NA	NA	TRBV5-4	CASSSAASGNTIYF	TGTGCCAGCAGCTCTGCAGCCTCTGGAAACACCATATATTTT
TRBJ2-5	NA	NA	TRBV13	CASSLARQGWEETQYF	TGTGCCAGCAGCTTAGCCCGACAAGGGTGGGAAGAGACCCAGTACTTC
TRBJ1-1	NA	NA	TRBV12-3/TRBV12-4	CASSGYTEAFF	TGTGCCAGCAGCGGGTACACTGAAGCTTTCTTT
TRBJ1-6	NA	NA	TRBV5-5	CASTFTGSPLHF	TGTGCCAGCACCTTTACGGGTTCACCCCTCCACTTT
TRBJ2-2	NA	NA	TRBV18	CASSHSTGRNTGELFF	TGTGCCAGCTCACACTCTACAGGGCGAAACACCGGGGAGCTGTTTTTT
TRBJ2-7	once	NA	TRBV28	CASSFAGGSSYEQYF	TGTGCCAGCAGTTTTGCCGGGGGTAGCTCCTACGAGCAGTACTTC
TRBJ1-5	NA	NA	TRBV7-3	CASSLKCVLGGQPQHF	TGTGCCAGCAGCTTAAAGTGTGTCCTTGGGGGTCAGCCCCAGCATTTT
TRBJ2-2	NA	NA	TRBV9	CASSATTGTGELFF	TGTGCCAGCAGCGCCACAACCGGCACCGGGGAGCTGTTTTTT
TRBJ2-7	NA	TRBD1	TRBV28	CASSPTDRAIREQYF	TGTGCCAGCAGCCCAACCGACAGGGCAATACGGGAGCAGTACTTC
TRBJ2-5	once	TRBD1	TRBV5-4	CASSLVGGQGPQETQYF	TGTGCCAGCAGCTTGGTTGGGGGACAGGGCCCCCAAGAGACCCAGTACTTC
TRBJ2-1	NA	NA	TRBV19	CASRPPGTYNEQFF	TGTGCCAGTAGGCCTCCCGGGACCTACAATGAGCAGTTCTTC
TRBJ2-2	NA	TRBD1	TRBV7-2	CASSFRQGGTGELFF	TGTGCCAGCAGCTTCCGACAGGGTGGCACCGGGGAGCTGTTTTTT
TRBJ1-2	NA	TRBD1	TRBV4-3	CASSQQGAVGYTF	TGCGCCAGCAGCCAGCAGGGGGCCGTTGGCTACACCTTC
TRBJ2-2	NA	NA	TRBV6-4	CASSPGDFNTGELFF	TGTGCCAGCAGTCCCGGGGACTTTAACACCGGGGAGCTGTTTTTT
TRBJ1-3	NA	TRBD1	TRBV11-2	CASRRPGDRGGNTIYF	TGTGCCAGCAGACGGCCCGGGGACAGAGGTGGAAACACCATATATTTT
TRBJ1-3	NA	TRBD1	TRBV7-9	CASSSDRSGNTIYF	TGTGCCAGCAGCTCGGACAGGTCTGGAAACACCATATATTTT
TRBJ2-1	NA	TRBD2	TRBV27	CASRGGGSYNEQFF	TGTGCCAGCCGGGGCGGGGGCTCCTACAATGAGCAGTTCTTC
TRBJ1-6	NA	NA	TRBV28	CASSSTTGTYNSPLHF	TGTGCCAGCAGCTCTACGACCGGGACGTATAATTCACCCCTCCACTTT
TRBJ2-7	NA	TRBD2	TRBV9	CASSGTSNPNEQYF	TGTGCCAGCAGCGGGACTAGCAACCCCAACGAGCAGTACTTC
TRBJ1-6	NA	NA	TRBV4-3	CASSQEVVQAGNSPLHF	TGCGCCAGCAGCCAAGAAGTGGTACAGGCTGGAAATTCACCCCTCCACTTT
TRBJ2-2	NA	NA	TRBV19	CASSMRGATKNTGELFF	TGTGCCAGTAGTATGAGAGGGGCTACAAAGAACACCGGGGAGCTGTTTTTT
TRBJ1-1	NA	TRBD1	TRBV5-1	CASSLQGTPEAFF	TGCGCCAGCAGCTTACAGGGGACCCCTGAAGCTTTCTTT
TRBJ1-5	NA	NA	TRBV7-9	CASSLVAEGNQPQHF	TGTGCCAGCAGCTTAGTGGCAGAGGGGAATCAGCCCCAGCATTTT
TRBJ1-1	NA	TRBD1	TRBV6-5	CASSTQGARTEAFF	TGTGCCAGCAGTACACAGGGGGCGCGCACTGAAGCTTTCTTT
TRBJ1-3	once	NA	TRBV6-5	CASRTPSSSGNTIYF	TGTGCCAGCCGTACCCCCAGCAGCTCTGGAAACACCATATATTTT
TRBJ1-1	NA	NA	TRBV7-2	CASSPRRSGGEAFF	TGTGCCAGCAGCCCACGACGGAGCGGAGGAGAAGCTTTCTTT
TRBJ2-3	NA	NA	TRBV29-1	CSVLSGTDTQYF	TGCAGCGTCCTTAGCGGCACAGATACGCAGTATTTT
TRBJ1-5	NA	NA	TRBV15	CATSRTASQPQHF	TGTGCCACCAGCAGGACTGCTAGTCAGCCCCAGCATTTT
TRBJ1-1	NA	NA	TRBV12-3/TRBV12-4	CASSFRDTEAFF	TGTGCCAGCAGTTTCCGGGACACTGAAGCTTTCTTT
TRBJ2-3	NA	NA	TRBV15	CATSRGGVADTQYF	TGTGCCACCAGCCGAGGGGGGGTGGCAGATACGCAGTATTTT
TRBJ1-2	NA	NA	TRBV28	CASSLGHAADYGYTF	TGTGCCAGCAGTTTGGGCCATGCGGCAGACTATGGCTACACCTTC
TRBJ2-1	NA	NA	TRBV6-5	CASNRGGEQFF	TGTGCCAGCAACCGAGGGGGAGAGCAGTTCTTC
TRBJ1-5	NA	NA	TRBV6-2/TRBV6-3	CASSYSKQPQHF	TGTGCCAGCAGTTACTCGAAACAGCCCCAGCATTTT
TRBJ2-6	NA	NA	TRBV6-6	CASSYSSSGANVLTF	TGTGCCAGCAGTTACTCTAGCTCTGGGGCCAACGTCCTGACTTTC
TRBJ1-1	NA	TRBD1	TRBV6-5	CASRDRTNTEAFF	TGTGCCAGCCGGGACAGAACGAACACTGAAGCTTTCTTT
TRBJ1-2	NA	NA	TRBV7-9	CASSLGGAALYGYTF	TGTGCCAGCAGCTTAGGGGGGGCCGCCCTTTATGGCTACACCTTC
TRBJ2-7	NA	NA	TRBV9	CASSARPVGEQYF	TGTGCCAGCAGCGCCCGACCTGTAGGCGAGCAGTACTTC